This paragraph reports one T cell receptor beta chain. These data are taken from a study of T cells after yellow fever vaccination. TCRdb redid the calling of the 5' RACE reads with MiXCR, one entry per CDR3 protein. The sample yields approximately 610,000 distinct CDR3 sequences, approximately 16% seen once. This CDR3 has 14 residues. The germline V gene encodes CDR1 MDHEN and CDR2 SYDVKM. Trimming pared 5 bases from V and 6 bases from J, leaving 14 bases between. Sample: PBMCs, taken about 5 days after the first yellow fever vaccination. V gene TRBV28 combines with J gene TRBJ1-5, with D perhaps matching TRBD1 (5 bases). This TCR came from a man between 18 and 29 years old who received the YFV17D yellow fever vaccine. The CDR3 sequence: CASSRRGNSQPQHF. The CDR3 DNA follows: TGTGCCAGCAGTAGGCGGGGGAACAGTCAGCCCCAGCATTTT. Full variable domain (rest looked up from reference TRBV28 and TRBJ1-5): DVKVTQSSRYLVKRTGEKVFLECVQDMDHENMFWYRQDPGLGLRLIYFSYDVKMKEKGDIPEGYSVSREKKERFSLILESASTNQTSMYLCASSRRGNSQPQHFGDGTRLSIL.